This TCR beta chain was captured by sequencing in a study of beta chain features in type 1 diabetes (dated by TCRdb to 2017 to 2018). Regarding the research as a whole: Patients and healthy donors did not differ in mean age, gender distribution, total cell number or subset yield. A total of about 110,000,000 sorted cells were examined across all samples, and a strong correlation was observed between cell number per subset and RNA yield. The study compared TCRB repertoires of sorted circulating CD4+ T cell subsets between recently diagnosed type 1 diabetes patients and matched healthy donors. Regulatory and stem cell-like memory subsets were obtained from only 8 patients and about eight healthy donors, while naive and central memory subsets were obtained from all 30 or so donors.

What the authors observed across the whole study: The naive, central memory and regulatory TCRB repertoires appeared to resemble one another more closely among patients than among healthy donors. Fewer insertions and more nucleotide deletions at VDJ recombination sites were observed in patients with type 1 diabetes, implying thymic rearrangement abnormalities. Shorter templates might have been favored by PCR, but patient and control samples were amplified and corrected together, so both groups would have been affected equally by any skew. Only small numbers of individuals were included in the HLA sub-analyses, which left unresolved whether HLA type had any influence on TCRB rearrangement. Because cDNA was sequenced instead of genomic DNA, activated cells with high expression could be over-represented, although the groups did not differ in activation or CD3 levels. Type 1 diabetes patients showed a moderate but significant shortening of TCRB CDR3 length in all four CD4+ subsets.

A word on this clone: Its antigen is not yet known. Per-base quality was not reported, and no clone a single base away is much larger than it.

All of the isolated RNA was reverse transcribed with the High Capacity cDNA Reverse Transcription Kit, so expressed TCRB transcripts were sequenced. Deep immunoSEQ sequencing was performed on naive, central memory and regulatory T cell samples, with an average of roughly 3.6 million total reads per sample. Sorted cells were lysed in RLT buffer and RNA was extracted with DNase-treated RNeasy Micro or Mini kits, depending on cell number. To prevent cross-contamination, each cell subset was processed individually, whereas patient and healthy donor samples were processed jointly. The immunoSEQ multiplex PCR was used to amplify TCRB sequences from cDNA, yielding 87-bp fragments that span the CDR3 region. Sequencing of the amplicons was done on the Illumina HiSeq platform. In the authors' own workflow: Synthetic template baselines were used to correct PCR bias computationally, reads within Hamming distance 2 were collapsed together, and singletons that could not be merged were discarded. Reads were aligned against IMGT to assign V, D and J genes, CDR3 length and insertions or deletions at six rearrangement sites. Within each subset, clonotype counts were normalized to sorted cell number, and only after that were true diversity and Gini coefficients computed with the tcR R package. Repertoire sharing was quantified using the overlap coefficient calculated on TCRB nucleotide sequences. As a proxy for the pre-selection repertoire, out-of-frame TCRB sequences from naive cells were analyzed. TCRdb carries this immuneACCESS record with in-frame sequences only. Its versions omit some clonotypes, under half of them owing to an unresolved V gene in the studies checked, with the rest unexplained. That table gives V, J and clone size, and the DNA gave D and trimming. The sample table lists 970,000 or so clones, around a sixth of them with a count of one. 0.02% to 0.03% of the sample belongs to the ten largest clones.

Sequences SGHAT (CDR1) and FQDESV (CDR2) are obtained from the germline V gene (reference sequence). The CDR3 covers 14 residues, taking in both the cysteine and the phenylalanine. The CDR3 DNA has 42 bases and is translated from base 1. Trimming at the junction amounts to 1 base on V and 7 bases on J, and the germline ends lie 13 bases apart. A single peripheral blood draw of about 116 mL on average was collected from each donor into heparinised tubes. A BD FACSAria II was used to sort naive, central memory, regulatory and stem cell-like memory CD4+ T cells with a panel that included CD45RO, CCR7, CD25, CD127, CD95 and CD27. All sorted populations exceeded 95% purity. Right away, PBMCs were isolated by Lymphoprep density gradient centrifugation and were stained directly, with no culture step. To minimize batch effects, samples were stained and sorted in pairs, one healthy donor with one patient per experiment.

The V and J genes are TRBV11-1 and TRBJ2-5; perhaps TRBD1 is the D gene, with 5 bases matching. Sequenced sample: naive CD4+ T cells from blood. Per the publication, the cell subset or site label means: true naive CD4+ T cells. This TCR came from a woman under 30 in good health. The CDR3 protein: CASSLVPGPRTQYF. In nucleotides, the sequence is TGTGCCAGCAGCTTAGTGCCAGGGCCACGGACCCAGTACTTC.